A single T cell receptor beta chain is shown here with its context. As yet, its antigen is unknown. This sample is drawn from a study of CD8 T cells in ankylosing spondylitis. Study-wide points: Disease-linked clones were reportedly significantly enriched in matched ankylosing spondylitis synovial fluid. Blood from ankylosing spondylitis patients appeared to carry a characteristic roughly 8-variant TCR beta motif.

Quantitative 5'-RACE was performed with molecular barcodes, and it yielded the TCR beta libraries. MiXCR, applied by TCRdb to the 5' RACE reads, yields one record per CDR3 protein. Among a few hundred thousand distinct CDR3 sequences, approximately 20% were seen once, and the ten largest hold roughly 16%. The J segment lost 4 bases and the V segment lost 4 bases, leaving 3 bases of the junction unmatched. CDR3 length: 12 residues. Germline values: CDR1 SQVTM, CDR2 ANQGSEA. The source is a male donor with ankylosing spondylitis. The chain joins TRBV29-1 to TRBJ1-1, with 7 bases matching TRBD1. The material sequenced was blood, either unsorted or a sorted T cell fraction (not recorded which). The CDR3 nucleotides are TGCAGCGTTGCCAGGGGGACCACTGAAGCTTTCTTT. Its protein product is CSVARGTTEAFF.